This T cell receptor beta chain comes out of a study of blood T cell repertoires in COVID-19. Whole-study context: Spain, Italy and the United States supplied samples that represented acute and convalescent COVID-19. T cells, B-cell-depleted T cells, or PBMCs provided the cDNA or gDNA that served as material.

The germline CDR1 and CDR2 sequences are MGHDK and SYGVNS. V lost 5 bases, J lost 6 bases, and 7 bases lay in between. CDR3 length: 11 amino acids. Enrolment of Seattle patients took place during active infection, and they were followed longitudinally. Authors' data handling: Estimates of nucleated cell counts were drawn from the amplification of reference gene primers. Assay used: immunoSEQ multiplex PCR; TCRdb lists only in-frame clones, some missing. The DNA was the basis for D and trimming; V, J and clone size are from that table. There are 250,000 to 350,000 clones in the sample; roughly 90% occur only once, and around 2.2% lies in the top ten.

The V call is TRBV25-1, the J call TRBJ1-1; D is perhaps TRBD1 (5 bases). Sequencing was done on a sample of peripheral blood. The clonotype originates from a woman aged 25 to 39 with COVID-19, enrolled during active disease. In DNA form, the CDR3 reads TGTGCCAGCAGTTCCAGGGCTGAAGCTTTCTTT. Translating gives CASSSRAEAFF.